What follows describes a single TCR beta chain. Per the original methods: Cell counts per sample came from amplifying reference gene primers. Sequenced by immunoSEQ multiplex PCR; TCRdb stores in-frame clones only, minus some. D and trimming were read from the DNA, whereas the V and J calls and clone size are those reported in that table. The table lists 220,000 or so clones, 82% of them singletons. Donors were grouped by their self-reported clinical history. Resolution of symptoms, clearance, or two negative PCRs was present in recovered Cohort 3 donors. Per the germline V gene, CDR1 is MNHEY and CDR2 is SVGAGI. The CDR3 totals 13 residues. The V and J ends lost 10 bases and 6 bases, in that order; junction bases with no gene match: 3. These data belong to a study of blood T cell repertoires in COVID-19.

The specimen was PBMCs or T cells enriched from blood (not recorded which). The source of this sequence is a woman between 55 and 75 years old who had recovered from COVID-19. The rearrangement uses TRBV6-5 and TRBJ2-1; TRBD2 matches 13 bases. The CDR3 bases are TGTGCCACCCGGACTAGCGGGGGCAATGAGCAGTTCTTC. Its protein is CATRTSGGNEQFF.